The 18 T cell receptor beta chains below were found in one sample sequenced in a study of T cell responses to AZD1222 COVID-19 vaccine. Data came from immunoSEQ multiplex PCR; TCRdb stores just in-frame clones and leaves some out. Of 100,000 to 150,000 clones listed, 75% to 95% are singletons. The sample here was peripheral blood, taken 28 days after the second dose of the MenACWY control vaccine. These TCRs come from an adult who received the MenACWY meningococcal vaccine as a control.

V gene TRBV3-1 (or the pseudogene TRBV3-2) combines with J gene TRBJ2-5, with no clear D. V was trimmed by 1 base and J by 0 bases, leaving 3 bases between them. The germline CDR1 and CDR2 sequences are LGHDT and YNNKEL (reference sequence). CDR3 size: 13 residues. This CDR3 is CASSQGNQETQYF. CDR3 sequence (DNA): TGTGCCAGCAGCCAAGGGAACCAAGAGACCCAGTACTTC.

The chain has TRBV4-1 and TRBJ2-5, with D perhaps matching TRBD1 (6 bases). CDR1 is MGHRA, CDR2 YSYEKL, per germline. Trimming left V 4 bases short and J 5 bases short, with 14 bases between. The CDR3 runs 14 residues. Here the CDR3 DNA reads TGCGCCAGCAGCCCTACCAGGGGCTGGGAGACCCAGTACTTC. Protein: CASSPTRGWETQYF.

As DNA, the CDR3 is TGTGCCAGCAGGCAGGGGCCCGGGGAGCTGTTTTTT. It specifies CASRQGPGELFF. The V and J genes are TRBV3-1 (or the pseudogene TRBV3-2) and TRBJ2-2; D perhaps matches TRBD1 (6 bases). CDR1 and CDR2 from the germline V gene are LGHDT and YNNKEL (reference sequence). The CDR3 totals 12 residues. Deletions cut 6 bases from V and 6 bases from J, with 8 bases between.

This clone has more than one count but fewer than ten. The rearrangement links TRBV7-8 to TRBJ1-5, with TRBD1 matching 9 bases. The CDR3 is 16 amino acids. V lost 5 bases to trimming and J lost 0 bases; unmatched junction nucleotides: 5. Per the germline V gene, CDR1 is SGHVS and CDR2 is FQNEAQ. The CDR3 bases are TGTGCCAGCAGCGGGAAGACAGGGGGTAGCAATCAGCCCCAGCATTTT. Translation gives CASSGKTGGSNQPQHF.

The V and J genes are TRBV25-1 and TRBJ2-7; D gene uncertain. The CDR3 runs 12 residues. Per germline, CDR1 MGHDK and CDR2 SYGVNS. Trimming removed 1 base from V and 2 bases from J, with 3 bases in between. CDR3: CASSESPYEQYF. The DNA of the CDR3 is TGTGCCAGCAGTGAATCTCCCTACGAGCAGTACTTC.

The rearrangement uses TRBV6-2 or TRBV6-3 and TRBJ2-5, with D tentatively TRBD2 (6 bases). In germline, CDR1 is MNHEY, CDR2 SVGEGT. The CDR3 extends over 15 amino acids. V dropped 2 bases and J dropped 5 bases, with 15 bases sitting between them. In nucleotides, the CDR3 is TGTGCCAGCAGTTACGGCGTCGGGAGAACGGAGACCCAGTACTTC. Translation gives CASSYGVGRTETQYF.

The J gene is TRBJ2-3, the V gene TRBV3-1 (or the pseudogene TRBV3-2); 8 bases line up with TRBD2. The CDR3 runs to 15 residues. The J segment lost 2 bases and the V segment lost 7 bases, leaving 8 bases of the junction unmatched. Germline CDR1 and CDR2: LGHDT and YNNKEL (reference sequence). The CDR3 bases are TGTGCCAGCACCCAGCGGGGGCTTAACACAGATACGCAGTATTTT. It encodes CASTQRGLNTDTQYF.

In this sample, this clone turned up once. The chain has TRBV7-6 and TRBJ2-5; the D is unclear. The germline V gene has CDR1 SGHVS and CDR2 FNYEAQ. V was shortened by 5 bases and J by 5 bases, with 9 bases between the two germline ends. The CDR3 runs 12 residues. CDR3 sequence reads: CASSPPLETQYF. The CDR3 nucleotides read TGTGCCAGCAGCCCACCACTGGAGACCCAGTACTTC.

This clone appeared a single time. The CDR3 here is CASSYNKGNYGYTF. The DNA for the CDR3 is TGTGCCAGCAGTTACAATAAGGGCAACTATGGCTACACCTTC. The chain employs TRBV6-5 and TRBJ1-2; D uncertain. The CDR3 runs 14 residues. CDR1 and CDR2 (germline): MNHEY, SVGAGI. Trimming removed 2 bases from V and 2 bases from J, with 9 bases in between.

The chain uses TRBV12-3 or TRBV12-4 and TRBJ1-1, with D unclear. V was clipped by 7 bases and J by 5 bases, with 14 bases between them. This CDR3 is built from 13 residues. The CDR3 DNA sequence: TGTGCCAGCATTCCGACCCTAGGGACTGAAGCTTTCTTT. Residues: CASIPTLGTEAFF.

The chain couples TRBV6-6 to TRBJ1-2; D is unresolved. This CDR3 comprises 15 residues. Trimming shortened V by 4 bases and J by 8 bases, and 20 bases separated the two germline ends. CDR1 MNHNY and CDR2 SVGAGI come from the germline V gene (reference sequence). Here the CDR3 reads CASSFHRQGGYGYTF. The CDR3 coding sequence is TGTGCCAGCAGTTTCCACCGACAAGGAGGCTACGGCTACACCTTC.

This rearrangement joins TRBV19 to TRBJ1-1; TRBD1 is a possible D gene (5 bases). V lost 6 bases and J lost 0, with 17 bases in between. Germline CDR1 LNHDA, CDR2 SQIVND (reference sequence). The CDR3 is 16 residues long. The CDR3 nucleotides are TGTGCCAGTAGGGACATTAAATGGGGGATGAACACTGAAGCTTTCTTT. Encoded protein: CASRDIKWGMNTEAFF.

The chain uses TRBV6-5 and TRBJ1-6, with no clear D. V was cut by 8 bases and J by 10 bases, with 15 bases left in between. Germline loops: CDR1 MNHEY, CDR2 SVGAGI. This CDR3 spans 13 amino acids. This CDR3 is CASCRNVESPLHF. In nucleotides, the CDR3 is TGTGCCAGCTGCCGTAACGTGGAATCACCCCTCCACTTT.

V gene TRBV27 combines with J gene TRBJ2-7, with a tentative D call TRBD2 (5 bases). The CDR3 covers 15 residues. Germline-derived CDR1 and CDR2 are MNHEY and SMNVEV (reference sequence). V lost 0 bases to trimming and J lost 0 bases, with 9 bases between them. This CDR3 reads CASSLSGGSSYEQYV. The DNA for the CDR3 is TGTGCCAGCAGTTTATCGGGTGGGAGCTCCTACGAGCAGTACGTC.

The CDR3 region is CASSSLLSDVQFF. For the CDR3, the DNA is TGCGCCAGCAGCTCATTACTTTCCGATGTGCAGTTCTTC. J is TRBJ2-1 and V is TRBV5-1, with D unclear. This CDR3 spans 13 amino acids. V lost 3 bases and J 12 bases, leaving 16 bases between the germline ends. In germline, CDR1 is SGHRS, CDR2 YFSETQ. Full variable domain (rest looked up from reference TRBV5-1 and TRBJ2-1): KAGVTQTPRYLIKTRGQQVTLSCSPISGHRSVSWYQQTPGQGLQFLFEYFSETQRNKGNFPGRFSGRQFSNSRSEMNVSTLELGDSALYLCASSSLLSDVQFFGPGTRLTVL.

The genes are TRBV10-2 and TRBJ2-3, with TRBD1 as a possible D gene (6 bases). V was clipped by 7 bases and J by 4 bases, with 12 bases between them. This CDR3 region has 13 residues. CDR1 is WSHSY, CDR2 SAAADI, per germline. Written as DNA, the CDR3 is TGCGCCAGCAATAAACAGGGTCCAGATACGCAGTATTTT. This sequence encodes CASNKQGPDTQYF.

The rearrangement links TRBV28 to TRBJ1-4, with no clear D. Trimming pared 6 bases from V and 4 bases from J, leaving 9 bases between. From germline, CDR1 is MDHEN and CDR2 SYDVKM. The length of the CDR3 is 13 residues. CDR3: CASRASNNEKLFF. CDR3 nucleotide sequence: TGTGCCAGCAGGGCCTCCAATAATGAAAAACTGTTTTTT.

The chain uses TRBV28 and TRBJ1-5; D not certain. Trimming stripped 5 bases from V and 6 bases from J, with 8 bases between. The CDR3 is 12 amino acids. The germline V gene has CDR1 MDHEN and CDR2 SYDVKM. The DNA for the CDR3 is TGTGCCAGCAGTGCGGGGTCTCAGCCCCAGCATTTT. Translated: CASSAGSQPQHF.